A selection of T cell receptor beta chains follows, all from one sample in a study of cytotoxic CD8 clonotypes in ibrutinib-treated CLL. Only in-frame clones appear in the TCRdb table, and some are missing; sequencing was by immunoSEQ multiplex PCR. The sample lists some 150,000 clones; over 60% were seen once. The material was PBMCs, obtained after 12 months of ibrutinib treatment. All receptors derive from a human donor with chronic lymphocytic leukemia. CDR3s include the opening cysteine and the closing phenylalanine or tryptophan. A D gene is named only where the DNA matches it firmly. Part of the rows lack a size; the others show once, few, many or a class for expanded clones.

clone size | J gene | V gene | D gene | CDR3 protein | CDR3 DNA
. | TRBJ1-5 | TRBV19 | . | CATRTWGAGQPQHF | TGTGCCACCAGGACGTGGGGGGCTGGTCAGCCCCAGCATTTT
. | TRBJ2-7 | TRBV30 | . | CAWSAAPGGYEQYF | TGTGCCTGGAGTGCGGCCCCCGGAGGCTACGAGCAGTACTTC
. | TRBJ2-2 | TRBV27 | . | CASGRDVKGRELFF | TGTGCCAGCGGACGGGACGTCAAAGGCCGGGAGCTGTTTTTT
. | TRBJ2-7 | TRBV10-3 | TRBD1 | CAIGPLPGQGANEQYF | TGTGCCATCGGGCCGCTCCCGGGACAGGGGGCCAACGAGCAGTACTTC
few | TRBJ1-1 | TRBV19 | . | CASSSLPENTEAFF | TGTGCCAGTAGTTCCCTCCCGGAGAACACTGAAGCTTTCTTT
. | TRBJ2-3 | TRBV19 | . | CASSNTDTQYF | TGTGCCAGTAGTAACACAGATACGCAGTATTTT
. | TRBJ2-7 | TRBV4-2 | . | CASSQDKSYEQYF | TGTGCCAGCAGCCAAGATAAAAGCTACGAGCAGTACTTC
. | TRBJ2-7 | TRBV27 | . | CASSFRGIDEQYF | TGTGCCAGCAGTTTTCGGGGGATCGACGAGCAGTACTTC
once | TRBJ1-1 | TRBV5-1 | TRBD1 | CASSGGQANTEAFF | TGCGCCAGCAGCGGGGGACAGGCGAACACTGAAGCTTTCTTT
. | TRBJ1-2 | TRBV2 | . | CATSSQVYGYTF | TGTGCCACCTCGTCGCAGGTTTATGGCTACACCTTC
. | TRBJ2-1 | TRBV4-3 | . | CASSQEQGQAYNEQFF | TGCGCCAGCAGCCAAGAGCAGGGGCAGGCGTACAATGAGCAGTTCTTC
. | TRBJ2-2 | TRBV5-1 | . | CASSLEVGLNTGELFF | TGCGCCAGCAGCTTAGAAGTAGGGTTGAACACCGGGGAGCTGTTTTTT
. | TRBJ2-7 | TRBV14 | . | CASSQAATPYEQYF | TGTGCCAGCAGCCAAGCTGCGACACCCTACGAGCAGTACTTC
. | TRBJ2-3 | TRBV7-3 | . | CASSLSGSLPDTQYF | TGTGCCAGCAGCTTATCGGGCAGCCTCCCCGATACGCAGTATTTT
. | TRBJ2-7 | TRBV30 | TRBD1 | CAWETQGLNEQYF | TGTGCCTGGGAAACACAGGGGCTCAACGAGCAGTACTTC
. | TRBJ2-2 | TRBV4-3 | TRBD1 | CASSLSDRGGFGELFF | TGCGCCAGCAGCCTTTCGGACAGGGGGGGTTTCGGGGAGCTGTTTTTT
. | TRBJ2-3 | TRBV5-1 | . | CASRPRRTDTQYF | TGCGCCAGCAGACCACGCAGAACAGATACGCAGTATTTT
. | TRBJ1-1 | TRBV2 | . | CASIPAARNTEAFF | TGTGCCAGCATCCCGGCGGCCCGGAACACTGAAGCTTTCTTT
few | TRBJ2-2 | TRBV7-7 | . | CASSLGPGRTGGELFF | TGTGCCAGCAGCTTAGGTCCAGGGCGAACAGGAGGGGAGCTGTTTTTT
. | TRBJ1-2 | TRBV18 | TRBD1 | CASSATGGDYGYTF | TGTGCCAGCTCAGCGACAGGGGGTGACTATGGCTACACCTTC
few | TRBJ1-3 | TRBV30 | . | CAWSVDLGSLSGNTIYF | TGTGCCTGGAGTGTTGATTTGGGATCGCTCTCTGGAAACACCATATATTTT
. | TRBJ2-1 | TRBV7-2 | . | CASSFNRDNEQFF | TGTGCCAGCAGCTTTAACAGGGACAATGAGCAGTTCTTC
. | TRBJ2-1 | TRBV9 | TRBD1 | CASARSGQGNNEQFF | TGTGCCAGCGCCCGATCGGGACAGGGCAACAATGAGCAGTTCTTC
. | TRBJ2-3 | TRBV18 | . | CASSPARDWNTDTQYF | TGTGCCAGCTCACCCGCCCGGGACTGGAACACAGATACGCAGTATTTT
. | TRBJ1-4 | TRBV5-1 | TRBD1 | CASSPTGGQEKLFF | TGCGCCAGCAGCCCCACAGGGGGCCAGGAAAAACTGTTTTTT